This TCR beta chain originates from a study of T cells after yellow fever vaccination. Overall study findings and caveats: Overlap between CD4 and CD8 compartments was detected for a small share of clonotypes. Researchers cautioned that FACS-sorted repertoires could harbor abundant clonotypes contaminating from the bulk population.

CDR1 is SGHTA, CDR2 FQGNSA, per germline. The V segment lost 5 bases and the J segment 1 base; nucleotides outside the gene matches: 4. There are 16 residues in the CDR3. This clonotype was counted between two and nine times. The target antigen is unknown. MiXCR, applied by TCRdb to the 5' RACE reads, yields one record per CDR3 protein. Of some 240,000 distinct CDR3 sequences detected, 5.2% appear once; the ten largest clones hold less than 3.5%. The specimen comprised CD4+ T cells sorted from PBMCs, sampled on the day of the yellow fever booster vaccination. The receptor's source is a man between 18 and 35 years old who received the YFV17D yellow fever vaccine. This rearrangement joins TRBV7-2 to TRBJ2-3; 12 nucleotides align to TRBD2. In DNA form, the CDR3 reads TGTGCCAGCAGCACCGCTAGCGGGGGGGGCACAGATACGCAGTATTTT. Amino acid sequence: CASSTASGGGTDTQYF.